Listed below are T cell receptor beta chains from one sample, sequenced in a study of T cell responses to AZD1222 COVID-19 vaccine. Clones were sequenced by immunoSEQ multiplex PCR, and TCRdb holds only the in-frame ones, with some missing. The profile shows about 120,000 clones, 85% to 90% of them singletons. The sample was peripheral blood, taken on day 0 of AZD1222 vaccination. These TCRs come from an adult in good health. The CDR3 runs from the conserved cysteine through the conserved F or W. The D gene is left open where the match is weak. The size entry is marked missing in some rows and otherwise reads once, few, many or a size class.

NA	TRBV3-1/TRBV3-2	NA	14	TRBJ2-1	TGTGCCAGCAGCCCATGGGCCCTGGGGACCGAGCAGTTCTTC	CASSPWALGTEQFF
TRBD1	TRBV28	NA	14	TRBJ1-2	TGTGCCAGCAGTCCGGGACAGGGTTGGTATGGCTACACCTTC	CASSPGQGWYGYTF
TRBD1	TRBV10-3	few	15	TRBJ1-1	TGTGCCATCAGTAAAACAGGGGGCACGAGGACTGAAGCTTTCTTT	CAISKTGGTRTEAFF
NA	TRBV3-1/TRBV3-2	NA	16	TRBJ1-6	TGTGCCAGCAGCCAATCATCTGGCGGACTTAATTCACCCCTCCACTTT	CASSQSSGGLNSPLHF
TRBD1	TRBV6-5	NA	14	TRBJ2-5	TGTGCCAGCAGTCTTGGGACAGTACAAGAGACCCAGTACTTC	CASSLGTVQETQYF
NA	TRBV15	NA	15	TRBJ1-5	TGTGCCACCAGCAGACAGTACAGCGACGATCAGCCCCAGCATTTT	CATSRQYSDDQPQHF
NA	TRBV29-1	NA	15	TRBJ1-2	TGCAGCGGCATCTCAGACAGTCAACCGCCTTATGGCTACACCTTC	CSGISDSQPPYGYTF
NA	TRBV5-1	NA	14	TRBJ2-7	TGCGCCAGCAGCTCAGCTAGCCTAGGTTACGAGCAGTACTTC	CASSSASLGYEQYF
NA	TRBV5-1	NA	14	TRBJ2-5	TGCGCCAGCAGCTTAGGTACAGCGCAAGAGACCCAGTACTTC	CASSLGTAQETQYF
TRBD1	TRBV3-1/TRBV3-2	NA	15	TRBJ1-1	TGTGCCAGCAGCCCCGGGACAGGCATTGGCACTGAAGCTTTCTTT	CASSPGTGIGTEAFF
NA	TRBV6-5	NA	13	TRBJ1-2	TGTGCCAGCAGAGCAGGGTTATTGGGTGGCTACACCTTC	CASRAGLLGGYTF
NA	TRBV9	NA	14	TRBJ2-7	TGTGCCAGCGACGGGGAGACCTATACCTACGAGCAGTACTTC	CASDGETYTYEQYF
NA	TRBV4-3	NA	13	TRBJ1-1	TGCGCCAGCAGCCAAGCAGGGATGACTGAAGCTTTCTTT	CASSQAGMTEAFF
TRBD1	TRBV6-1	NA	18	TRBJ1-1	TGTGCCAGCAGTGAACCCTGGACAGGGGTGAGGTCGAACACTGAAGCTTTCTTT	CASSEPWTGVRSNTEAFF
TRBD1	TRBV12-3/TRBV12-4	NA	13	TRBJ1-2	TGTGCCAGCAGTTGGGGACAGATCGGAGGCTACACCTTC	CASSWGQIGGYTF
NA	TRBV6-2/TRBV6-3	NA	15	TRBJ1-6	TGTGCCAGCAGTTACTTGGGACCGGATAATTCACCCCTCCACTTT	CASSYLGPDNSPLHF
NA	TRBV14	NA	15	TRBJ2-3	TGTGCCAGCAGCCAAGGCCGGGGGTACACAGATACGCAGTATTTT	CASSQGRGYTDTQYF
NA	TRBV7-3	NA	15	TRBJ2-2	TGTGCCAGCAGCCCGCAGACAGGTCTGGGCGGGGAGCTGTTTTTT	CASSPQTGLGGELFF
NA	TRBV2	once	15	TRBJ2-2	TGTGCCAGCAGACCCCGGGGTTTGAACACCGGGGAGCTGTTTTTT	CASRPRGLNTGELFF
NA	TRBV14	NA	17	TRBJ2-1	TGTGCCAGCAGCCAATGGTCGGGGGCCAGCTCCTACAATGAGCAGTTCTTC	CASSQWSGASSYNEQFF
NA	TRBV25-1	NA	13	TRBJ1-1	TGTGCCGCTAGGTTCGGTCTGAACACTGAAGCTTTCTTT	CAARFGLNTEAFF
NA	TRBV9	NA	13	TRBJ2-2	TGTGCCAGCAGCGAAAACGTGGCCGGGGAGCTGTTTTTT	CASSENVAGELFF
NA	TRBV12-5	once	13	TRBJ1-1	TGTGCTAGTGGTTTGGCCCCCCACCCTGGAGCTTTCTTT	CASGLAPHPGAFF
NA	TRBV15	NA	15	TRBJ1-2	TGTGCCACCAGCCGCGGGACGGCAGCTAACTATGGCTACACCTTC	CATSRGTAANYGYTF
TRBD1	TRBV14	NA	16	TRBJ1-1	TGTGCCAGCAGCCAATTGACAGGGGGCTTGAACACTGAAGCTTTCTTT	CASSQLTGGLNTEAFF
TRBD2	TRBV10-3	NA	16	TRBJ2-3	TGTGCCATCACCCCGGGACTAGCGGGGGGAACAGATACGCAGTATTTT	CAITPGLAGGTDTQYF
NA	TRBV7-9	NA	12	TRBJ1-1	TGTGCCACCCAAATTGGGGGGACTGAAGCTTTCTTT	CATQIGGTEAFF
TRBD1	TRBV19	NA	14	TRBJ1-3	TGTGCCAGTCACAGGGGATACTCTGGAAACACCATATATTTT	CASHRGYSGNTIYF
NA	TRBV18	NA	15	TRBJ1-5	TGTGCCAGCTCACCGGGACACGATAGCAATCAGCCCCAGCATTTT	CASSPGHDSNQPQHF
TRBD1	TRBV6-4	NA	15	TRBJ1-6	TGTGCCAGCAGTGAAAGGGCAGGGGGGTTCGGGCCCCTCCACTTT	CASSERAGGFGPLHF
TRBD2	TRBV5-1	NA	17	TRBJ2-1	TGCGCCAGCAGCTTGGAGATAGGGACTAGCGGTTACAATGAGCAGTTCTTC	CASSLEIGTSGYNEQFF
NA	TRBV6-5	NA	13	TRBJ1-5	TGTGCCAGCAGGCCGGGTCAGGCGAAGCCCCAGCATTTT	CASRPGQAKPQHF
NA	TRBV6-1	NA	12	TRBJ1-1	TGTGCCAGCAGTTATGGACAGCAAGAAGCTTTCTTT	CASSYGQQEAFF
TRBD1	TRBV6-1	once	14	TRBJ1-1	TGTGCCAGCAGTCTGACAGGGTTGAACACTGAAGCTTTCTTT	CASSLTGLNTEAFF
NA	TRBV6-5	NA	15	TRBJ2-2	TGTGCCAGCAGAGGTACAGCGGTTGGTATCGGGGAGCTGTTTTTT	CASRGTAVGIGELFF
TRBD2	TRBV5-4	NA	16	TRBJ2-3	TGTGCCAGCAGCTTGTTTAGCGGGTCGGACCCAGATACGCAGTATTTT	CASSLFSGSDPDTQYF
NA	TRBV3-1/TRBV3-2	NA	12	TRBJ2-4	TGTGCCAGCAGCCAAGACGAGAACATTCAGTACTTC	CASSQDENIQYF
NA	TRBV6-1	once	16	TRBJ2-6	TGTGCCAGCAGTGCGAAAGTTAACTCTGGGGCCAACGTCCTGACTTTC	CASSAKVNSGANVLTF
TRBD1	TRBV7-2	NA	13	TRBJ1-2	TGTGCCAGCAGCAAGGACAGGGAGTATGGCTACACCTTC	CASSKDREYGYTF
NA	TRBV6-4	once	13	TRBJ1-2	TGTGCCAGCAGGAACACAGGGTACTATGGCTACACCTTC	CASRNTGYYGYTF
NA	TRBV5-1	NA	16	TRBJ1-3	TGCGCCAGCAGCTTGGGGTGGGGGTCCTCTGGAAACACCATATATTTT	CASSLGWGSSGNTIYF
TRBD1	TRBV5-4	once	15	TRBJ1-1	TGTGCCAGCAGCAGACCTACAGGGGGCGGGACTGAAGCTTTCTTT	CASSRPTGGGTEAFF
NA	TRBV5-1	NA	14	TRBJ2-3	TGCGCCAGCAGCTTGAACGCAGGGACAGATACGCAGTATTTT	CASSLNAGTDTQYF
NA	TRBV3-1/TRBV3-2	NA	17	TRBJ2-5	TGTGCCAGCAGCCAAGATTTGAAGGTTGAATCAGGGGAGACCCAGTACTTC	CASSQDLKVESGETQYF
NA	TRBV4-1	few	17	TRBJ1-2	TGCGCCAGCAGCCAAGATAACCCAGGGAGTAATAACTATGGCTACACCTTC	CASSQDNPGSNNYGYTF
NA	TRBV7-9	NA	12	TRBJ1-1	TGTCTGGGCGGACGCATGAACACTGAAGCTTTCTTT	CLGGRMNTEAFF
NA	TRBV7-3	once	13	TRBJ1-1	TGTGCCAGCAGGTCTGGGGTGAACACTGAAGCTTTCTTT	CASRSGVNTEAFF
NA	TRBV7-8	NA	17	TRBJ2-7	TGTGCCAGCAGCTTAGGATATACATCAGGGAGGTTCTACGAGCAGTACTTC	CASSLGYTSGRFYEQYF
NA	TRBV6-5	NA	15	TRBJ1-6	TGTGCCAGCAGTTACAGCCGGGGGCGGGGTATATCCCTCCACTTT	CASSYSRGRGISLHF
NA	TRBV6-5	NA	14	TRBJ1-4	TGTGCCAGCAGTTACGCAGGCGGGGGGGAAAAACTGTTTTTT	CASSYAGGGEKLFF
NA	TRBV6-5	NA	11	TRBJ1-2	TGTGCCAGCAGTTACTTCGGCGGCTACACCTTC	CASSYFGGYTF
NA	TRBV9	few	17	TRBJ1-2	TGTGCCAGCAGCGAGCCCGGGACGGGGAAAATAAGTTGGGGCTACACCTTC	CASSEPGTGKISWGYTF
NA	TRBV7-9	NA	15	TRBJ1-2	TGTGCCAGCAGCCCTAGAGCAGGGTTCGCCTATGGCTACACCTTC	CASSPRAGFAYGYTF
NA	TRBV19	NA	14	TRBJ2-3	TGTGCCAGTAGGACCAGCGAGGCGGCAGATACGCAGTATTTT	CASRTSEAADTQYF
NA	TRBV27	NA	13	TRBJ2-5	TGTGCCAGCAGTCCTGAGGTTCAAGAGACCCAGTACTTC	CASSPEVQETQYF